The rows below give T cell receptor beta chains drawn from one sample of a study of OX40 agonist ivuxolimab in advanced cancers. The table came from immunoSEQ multiplex PCR; TCRdb's copy has only in-frame clones and leaves some out. The table includes approximately 50,000 clones, more than 85% detected once. Specimen: CD4+ or CD8+ T cells sorted from blood, collected in a trial of the OX40 agonist ivuxolimab. The receptors were gathered from an adult with an advanced solid tumor such as melanoma, head and neck, liver or kidney cancer. CDR3s include the opening cysteine and the closing phenylalanine or tryptophan. The D gene is left open where the match is weak. Not all rows give a size; the values are once, few, many and, for expanded clones, a class.

v_call,clone_size,j_call,d_call,cdr3_nt,cdr3_aa
TRBV5-5,once,TRBJ2-1,.,TGTGCCAGCAGATACGGGTTCCCAACAGGGGAGCAGTTCTTC,CASRYGFPTGEQFF
TRBV5-1,.,TRBJ2-2,.,TGCGCCAGCAGGAGCGACAGTGTTAGCACCGGGGAGCTGTTTTTT,CASRSDSVSTGELFF
TRBV10-1,.,TRBJ1-5,TRBD1,TGCGCCAGCAGGATGACAGGGGATCAGCCCCAGCATTTT,CASRMTGDQPQHF
TRBV19,.,TRBJ2-7,.,TGTGCCAGTAGTTTGTTTGCGGCCGGGAAAAGCGAGCAGTACTTC,CASSLFAAGKSEQYF
TRBV6-5,.,TRBJ2-7,TRBD1,TGTGCCAGCACCATTGACGGGACAGGTACCTACGAGCAGTACTTC,CASTIDGTGTYEQYF
TRBV15,.,TRBJ2-7,.,TGTGCCACCAGCAGAGAGGGTCTGACCTACGAGCAGTACTTC,CATSREGLTYEQYF
TRBV11-2,.,TRBJ2-3,TRBD2,TGTGCCAGCACCGCTAGCGGGAGTACAGATACGCAGTATTTT,CASTASGSTDTQYF
TRBV7-2,.,TRBJ2-2,TRBD2,TGTGCCAGCAGCCGAAGCGGGGAGAACACCGGGGAGCTGTTTTTT,CASSRSGENTGELFF
TRBV6-1,.,TRBJ1-5,TRBD1,TGTGCCACCCAGACACAGGGGGCGGGTACCCAGCATTTT,CATQTQGAGTQHF
TRBV11-2,.,TRBJ2-1,.,TGTGCCAGCAGTTTAATAGGGCAGAACAATGAGCAGTTCTTC,CASSLIGQNNEQFF
TRBV5-1,.,TRBJ1-2,.,TGCGCCAGCAGCTTGGTCGGGCAGGGGAATGGCTACACCTTC,CASSLVGQGNGYTF
TRBV5-1,.,TRBJ2-3,TRBD2,TGCGCCAGCAGCCTAGCGGGAGGAATCTCAGATACGCAGTATTTT,CASSLAGGISDTQYF
TRBV5-1,.,TRBJ2-3,.,TGCGCCAGCAGCCTACGGGCCCCGGGGACAGATACGCAGTATTTT,CASSLRAPGTDTQYF
TRBV2,.,TRBJ1-5,.,TGTGCCAGCAGTGAATATAGCAATCAGCCCCAGCATTTT,CASSEYSNQPQHF
TRBV6-6,.,TRBJ2-2,.,TGTGCCAGCGGAATCCAGGAAGGGAACACCGGGGAGCTGTTTTTT,CASGIQEGNTGELFF
TRBV7-2,.,TRBJ2-3,.,TGTGCCAGCAGCCTCCACAGACCAGATACGCAGTATTTT,CASSLHRPDTQYF
TRBV7-9,.,TRBJ1-3,TRBD1,TGTGCCAGCAGCTCCCCTCCAGGGGGACGGGGAAACACCATATATTTT,CASSSPPGGRGNTIYF
TRBV10-2,.,TRBJ2-3,.,TGCGCCAGCAGTGATAGCGCTCGCACAGATACGCAGTATTTT,CASSDSARTDTQYF
TRBV6-5,.,TRBJ2-5,TRBD2,TGTGCCAGCAGTAAAGGACTAGCCGGGGAGACCCAGTACTTC,CASSKGLAGETQYF
TRBV7-6,.,TRBJ2-1,.,TGTGCCAGCAGCTTTTCCCAGGGGCCCTACAATGAGCAGTTCTTC,CASSFSQGPYNEQFF
TRBV9,.,TRBJ2-3,TRBD1,TGTGCCAGCAGCGTTTGGACAGGGGCTCCAGATACGCAGTATTTT,CASSVWTGAPDTQYF
TRBV20-1,.,TRBJ2-1,.,TGCAGTGCCCCGCACTACAATGAGCAGTTCTTC,CSAPHYNEQFF
TRBV6-5,.,TRBJ2-3,.,TGTGCCAGCAGTTTCCGGGACACCGGTACGCAGTATTTT,CASSFRDTGTQYF
TRBV15,.,TRBJ2-5,TRBD1,TGTGCCACCAGCAGAAGAGGGACAGGGTCGGAGACCCAGTACTTC,CATSRRGTGSETQYF
TRBV27,.,TRBJ1-2,.,.,CAASSGREILTF
TRBV5-1,.,TRBJ1-4,.,TGCGCCAGCAGCTTCAAGTTAGGTGCCACTAATGAAAAACTGTTTTTT,CASSFKLGATNEKLFF
TRBV7-2,.,TRBJ2-1,.,TGTGCCAGCAGCTTATACGCGGGACAAGGCTACAATGAGCAGTTCTTC,CASSLYAGQGYNEQFF
TRBV7-2,.,TRBJ2-5,TRBD2,TGTGCCAGCAGCCCCGGACTAGCTGGAGAGACCCAGTACTTC,CASSPGLAGETQYF
TRBV4-1,.,TRBJ2-7,.,TGCGCCAGCAGCCAAAAGAAAATACGGGACAAAATTTACTCCTACGAGCAGTACTTC,CASSQKKIRDKIYSYEQYF
TRBV6-6,.,TRBJ2-7,.,TGTGCCAGCAGTTACTCGAATCCGAAAGAGCAGTACTTC,CASSYSNPKEQYF
TRBV2,.,TRBJ2-1,TRBD2,TGTGCCAGCAGTCACATCAAATTTAGCGGGAGGGTGGGCAATGAGCAGTTCTTC,CASSHIKFSGRVGNEQFF
TRBV4-2,.,TRBJ1-5,.,TGTGCCAGCAGCCAAGAACAGCGCAGTATTTATCAGCCCCAGCATTTT,CASSQEQRSIYQPQHF
TRBV19,.,TRBJ1-5,.,TGTGCCAGTAGTAAGGCTGATAGCAATCAGCCCCAGCATTTT,CASSKADSNQPQHF
TRBV6-1,.,TRBJ2-7,TRBD1,TGTGCCAGCAGTGAGCGAGGGACAGGGAGGCACGAGCAGTACTTC,CASSERGTGRHEQYF
TRBV19,once,TRBJ2-7,TRBD1,TGTGCCAGTAGTGTGACAGGGGGCGGAGAGCAGTACTTC,CASSVTGGGEQYF
TRBV7-9,.,TRBJ1-5,TRBD1,TGTGCCAGCAGCCCTTCAGGGGGAGAACAGCCCCAGCATTTT,CASSPSGGEQPQHF
TRBV4-2,once,TRBJ1-2,.,TGTGCCAGCAGCCAAGATATAGCCTTCTATGGCTACACCTTC,CASSQDIAFYGYTF
TRBV7-9,.,TRBJ2-3,TRBD1,TGTGCCAGCAGCATTCGACAGGGGCCCTCCACAGATACGCAGTATTTT,CASSIRQGPSTDTQYF
TRBV6-6,once,TRBJ1-5,.,TGTGCCAGCAGTCCTCAAAGGGATCAGCCCCAGCATTTT,CASSPQRDQPQHF
TRBV27,.,TRBJ2-5,.,TGTGCCAGCAGAAAGCAGGGGGGAGAGACCCAGTACTTC,CASRKQGGETQYF
TRBV19,.,TRBJ1-5,.,TGTGCCAGTAGCACAACGTCAAGGGGCTCGGACCATCAGCCCCAGCATTTT,CASSTTSRGSDHQPQHF
TRBV14,.,TRBJ2-1,TRBD2,TGTGCCAGCAGCCAAAGGCGGACTAGCGGATTTACGGCGCAGTACAATGAGCAGTTCTTC,CASSQRRTSGFTAQYNEQFF
TRBV6-7,.,TRBJ2-3,TRBD2,TGTGCCGCGGGGGTCGATACGCAGTATTTT,CAAGVDTQYF
TRBV29-1,.,TRBJ2-1,TRBD2,TGCAGCGTTACAACTAGCGCAAATTACAATGAGCAGTTCTTC,CSVTTSANYNEQFF
TRBV11-2,.,TRBJ2-2,.,TGTGCCAGCAGCTCTGGGCCAGCTAGGGGCACCGGGGAGCTGTTTTTT,CASSSGPARGTGELFF
TRBV7-3,.,TRBJ2-2,.,TGTGCCAGCAGTCAAGGGTCGGGACCCGGGGAGCTGTTTTTT,CASSQGSGPGELFF
TRBV30,.,TRBJ2-5,TRBD2,TGTGCCTGGAGTAAGACTAGCGGGAGGACCCAAGAGACCCAGTACTTC,CAWSKTSGRTQETQYF
TRBV15,.,TRBJ2-1,.,TGTGCCACCACACGTGGGGATGACAATGAGCAGTTCTTC,CATTRGDDNEQFF
TRBV10-3,.,TRBJ1-1,.,TGTGCAACACATACTTTTGGGGGAAACACTGAAGCTTTCTTT,CATHTFGGNTEAFF
TRBV11-2,.,TRBJ1-2,.,TGTGCCAGCAGCCCCGGGACTTCTTATGGCTACACCTTC,CASSPGTSYGYTF
TRBV19,.,TRBJ2-1,TRBD2,TGTGCCAGTAGTATCCTAGCGGGACTAGGTGAGCAGTTCTTC,CASSILAGLGEQFF
TRBV5-1,.,TRBJ2-5,.,TGCGCCAGCAGCTTGGGGGCCCAAGAGACCCAGTACTTC,CASSLGAQETQYF
TRBV5-4,.,TRBJ1-2,TRBD1,TGTGCCAGCAGTCCGAGACAGGGCGGGAACTATGGCTACACCTTC,CASSPRQGGNYGYTF
TRBV18,.,TRBJ2-7,.,TGTGCCAGCTCACCTGCGGCAGACCGTTACGAGCAGTACTTC,CASSPAADRYEQYF
TRBV11-2,.,TRBJ2-6,TRBD2,TGTGCCAGCAACTCCCGGCTAGCGGGAGAGTCTGGGGCCAACGTCCTGACTTTC,CASNSRLAGESGANVLTF